Many counts were recorded for the clone carrying this T cell receptor beta chain. Its antigen is not identified. Template material for amplifying TCR beta CDR3 regions consisted of RNA transcripts. HTBI primers were employed in a first-round RT-PCR of the TCR CDR3. TCRdb fed the multiplex PCR reads into MiXCR, producing one record per CDR3 protein. The repertoire includes about 420,000 distinct CDR3 sequences, approximately 15% of them detected once, and approximately 8% sits in the top ten. The data are from a study of T cells in Graves' hyperthyroidism and ophthalmopathy. Study-level points and caveats: Separating ophthalmopathy from stable hyperthyroidism was achieved by a 13 V-J model.

Looked up from germline, CDR1 is DFQATT and CDR2 is SNEGSKA (reference sequence). CDR3 length: 13 amino acids. The V end was cut by 0 bases, the J end by 8 bases, with 12 bases between. The TCR originated in a woman aged 18 to 35 with Graves' hyperthyroidism. The material sequenced was blood. The chain combines TRBV20-1 with TRBJ2-3; D ambiguous. CDR3 nucleotide sequence: TGCAGTGCTAGAGATCCCCTTGTGTCTACGCAGTATTTT. Residues: CSARDPLVSTQYF.